The 4 T cell receptor beta chains given below trace back to one sample, sequenced in a study of control samples from healthy donors and cancer patients. TCRdb keeps only in-frame clones here, not all; method: immunoSEQ multiplex PCR. The table has 95,000 to 150,000 clones, around 87% seen once. Sequencing used blood. These receptors were collected from a man in his sixties in good health.

The chain recombines TRBV5-6 with TRBJ1-5, with D tentatively TRBD1 (6 bases). This CDR3 is built from 16 residues. The germline gives CDR1 SGHDT, CDR2 YYEEEE. Trimming removed 0 bases from V and 4 bases from J, with 14 bases in between. The CDR3 DNA sequence: TGTGCCAGCAGCTTGGAGGGGGGGCCCCCTAATCAGCCCCAGCATTTT. Protein: CASSLEGGPPNQPQHF. Complete variable domain (other parts from reference TRBV5-6 and TRBJ1-5): DAGVTQSPTHLIKTRGQQVTLRCSPKSGHDTVSWYQQALGQGPQFIFQYYEEEERQRGNFPDRFSGHQFPNYSSELNVNALLLGDSALYLCASSLEGGPPNQPQHFGDGTRLSIL.

V and J are TRBV6-5 and TRBJ1-5; a weak D match, TRBD1 (6 bases). CDR3 length equals 15 residues. Trimming shortened V by 8 bases and J by 3 bases, and 17 bases separated the two germline ends. Germline-derived CDR1 and CDR2 are MNHEY and SVGAGI. CDR3 nucleotides: TGTGCCAGCCGCCGAGGGGGAAGGGACAATCAGCCCCAGCATTTT. Its protein product is CASRRGGRDNQPQHF.

This clone was seen only once. CDR3 in amino acids: CASSSLGLSTDTQYF. The CDR3 region has the DNA TGCGCCAGCAGCTCCCTAGGATTATCCACAGATACGCAGTATTTT. The genes are TRBV5-1 and TRBJ2-3; D gene ambiguous. CDR3 length: 15 amino acids. The germline gives CDR1 SGHRS, CDR2 YFSETQ. V shed 3 bases and J shed 2 bases, with 13 bases lying between them.

The V call is TRBV18, the J call TRBJ2-1; 12 positions agree with TRBD2. V was clipped by 0 bases and J by 0 bases; unmatched bases: 3. Looked up from germline, CDR1 is KGHSH and CDR2 is LQKENI. The CDR3 loop spans 18 amino acids. CDR3 amino acids: CASSPPASGGASYNEQFF. CDR3 sequence (DNA): TGTGCCAGCTCACCACCGGCTAGCGGGGGGGCCTCCTACAATGAGCAGTTCTTC.